Below are 10 T cell receptor beta chains sequenced from a single sample in a study of T cell repertoires in cytomegalovirus infection. TCRdb fed the reads into MiXCR, producing one record per CDR3 protein. The profile shows some 800,000 distinct CDR3 sequences, around a third of them singletons. These receptors are not linked to any known antigen. The material was cultured CD8+ T cells from PBMCs, obtained from culture after CMV antigen stimulation. The receptors derive from a human donor in good health (CMV status not recorded). Some clones in this sample may be carry-over from other donors' samples.

This clonotype turned up a few times. The V gene is TRBV4-1, the J gene TRBJ1-5, with no clear D. This CDR3 has 15 residues. Looked up from germline, CDR1 is MGHRA and CDR2 is YSYEKL. Trimming stripped 1 base from V and 2 bases from J, with 9 bases between. CDR3 sequence reads: CASSQGWNGNQPQHF. The DNA for the CDR3 is TGCGCCAGCAGCCAAGGATGGAACGGCAATCAGCCCCAGCATTTT.

This clonotype occurred many times. The chain is built from TRBV7-2 and TRBJ2-5; 7 bases map to TRBD2. The V gene end was trimmed by 2 bases and the J gene end by 5 bases; junction bases not matched to a gene: 11. The germline gives CDR1 SGHTA, CDR2 FQGNSA. CDR3 size: 16 residues. CDR3 protein: CASSLLTSWRGETQYF. Here the CDR3 DNA reads TGTGCCAGCAGCTTATTGACCAGCTGGCGGGGGGAGACCCAGTACTTC.

The rearrangement uses TRBV5-4 and TRBJ2-2, with D possibly called TRBD1 or TRBD2 (6 bases each). V was shortened by 0 bases and J by 6 bases, with 9 bases between the two germline ends. The CDR3 is made up of 14 amino acids. Germline V lookup: CDR1 SGHNT, CDR2 YYREEE (reference sequence). The CDR3 nucleotides read TGTGCCAGCAGCTTGGGGGGGGCTGCCGGGGAGCTGTTTTTT. It yields the protein CASSLGGAAGELFF.

This clonotype was picked up many times. The chain is built from TRBV11-1 and TRBJ1-1; perhaps TRBD1 as D (5 bases). V was clipped by 3 bases and J by 5 bases, with 10 bases between them. The CDR3 loop spans 13 amino acids. Germline CDR1 SGHAT, CDR2 FQDESV (reference sequence). CDR3 protein: CASSLGVATEAFF. The CDR3 region has the DNA TGTGCCAGCAGCTTGGGGGTGGCGACTGAAGCTTTCTTT. The full variable domain, completed using reference TRBV11-1 and TRBJ1-1, is EAEVAQSPRYKITEKSQAVAFWCDPISGHATLYWYRQILGQGPELLVQFQDESVVDDSQLPKDRFSAERLKGVDSTLKIQPAELGDSAMYLCASSLGVATEAFFGQGTRLTVV.

The V gene is TRBV7-9, the J gene TRBJ2-1, with 8 bases fitting TRBD1. The CDR3 contains 14 residues. CDR1 SEHNR and CDR2 FQNEAQ come from the germline V gene (reference sequence). J lost 8 bases, V lost 5 bases, and 8 bases had no gene match. CDR3 in amino acids: CASSQLDRGDEQFF. The CDR3 DNA sequence: TGTGCCAGCAGCCAACTTGACAGGGGTGATGAGCAGTTCTTC.

In this sample, this clonotype turned up once. V is TRBV20-1 and J is TRBJ2-7; TRBD2 is a possible D gene (5 bases). The CDR3 consists of 13 residues. The V end lost 5 bases, the J end lost 3 bases, and 14 bases lay between the germline ends. CDR1 is DFQATT, CDR2 SNEGSKA, per germline (reference sequence). The CDR3 is CSAGGRTRYEQYF. CDR3 coding DNA: TGCAGTGCTGGAGGCAGGACTCGCTACGAGCAGTACTTC.

The CDR3 sequence: CASSPAGRFMGETQYF. The DNA of the CDR3 is TGTGCCAGCAGCCCCGCCGGGCGGTTCATGGGAGAGACCCAGTACTTC. This chain uses TRBV7-9 with TRBJ2-5, with D uncertain. The CDR3 totals 16 residues. Per germline, CDR1 SEHNR and CDR2 FQNEAQ (reference sequence). V gave up 5 bases and J gave up 4 bases, with 20 bases separating them.

As for this clonotype: This may arise from a read error, as a much more abundant clone is one base away. The rearrangement joins TRBV7-2 to TRBJ2-5; 11 positions match TRBD1. The CDR3 runs to 15 residues. Germline loops: CDR1 SGHTA, CDR2 FQGNSA. V lost 10 bases and J lost 5; bases outside the gene matches: 12. The DNA for the CDR3 is TGTGCCAACAGGCCAGGACAGGGGGCGGGCGAGACCCAGTACTTC. As protein: CANRPGQGAGETQYF.

The J gene is TRBJ2-2, the V gene TRBV4-2; D gene unclear. V was pared by 5 bases and J by 7 bases, with 11 bases between. Germline V CDR1 and CDR2: LGHNA, YNFKEQ. The CDR3 contains 13 residues. CDR3 in DNA: TGTGCCAGCAGCGATTCCACCCGCGGGGAGCTGTTTTTT. The encoded protein is CASSDSTRGELFF.

The rearrangement joins TRBV19 to TRBJ1-5; D possibly corresponds to TRBD1 (5 bases). With 5 bases removed from V and 7 bases from J, the gap between germline ends came to 15 bases. Germline-derived CDR1 and CDR2 are LNHDA and SQIVND (reference sequence). The CDR3 is 14 residues long. The CDR3 reads CASSRDPGYQPQHF. DNA for the CDR3: TGTGCCAGTAGTCGGGACCCCGGGTACCAGCCCCAGCATTTT.